This TCR beta chain comes out of a study of blood T cell repertoires in COVID-19 (TCRdb year 2020). For the wider study: Samples covering the acute and convalescent phases of COVID-19 were provided by collaborators in the United States, Italy and Spain. The material from the prospective study consisted of cDNA or gDNA derived from T cells, B-cell-depleted T cells, or PBMCs. Deeply sampled blood TCRbeta repertoires from subjects exposed to, actively infected with, or recovered from COVID-19 were included in the dataset. The repertoires were released in a freely available public database meant as a resource for research on the immune response to SARS-CoV-2. The samples were drawn from the first 160 participants of the ongoing ImmuneRACE study and from 1,254 subjects provided by 6 global collaborators. Sample metadata almost always included a de-identified subject ID, COVID-19 status, age in years and sex. Where available, HLA class I and class II types were obtained from metadata supplied by the sample provider rather than from assay-based typing.

One collaborating source in Seattle enrolled patients during active infection and followed them longitudinally through the course of disease. Whole blood was collected in K2EDTA tubes by collaborating institutions according to the institutions' own protocols. For TCRbeta analysis, collaborators shipped samples as frozen whole blood, isolated PBMCs, or DNA extracted from either of those sample types. TCRbeta CDR3 regions were amplified from genomic DNA by means of the immunoSEQ Assay, a bias-controlled multiplex PCR. The authors' analysis ran thus. The number of nucleated cells in each sample was estimated from the amplification of reference gene primers within the assay. Sequence reads were collapsed and filtered to measure the absolute abundance of every unique TCRbeta CDR3 rearrangement. For each sample, productive Simpson clonality was calculated as the square root of Simpson's diversity index across productive rearrangements. Sourced from immuneACCESS, this table was stored by TCRdb with only in-frame sequences that have V and J called. A share of the clones is absent; for the studies checked, an unresolved V gene accounts for under half, and the remainder has no known explanation. That table gives V, J and clone size, and the DNA gave D and trimming. For this sample there are some 120,000 clones; roughly 92% appear just once. The ten largest clones represent roughly 2.1% of the sample.

Turning to this clone: No antigen is known for it. Per-base qualities were not stored, and no clone one base away is much larger.

The CDR3 runs 16 residues from the cysteine to the phenylalanine. Only CDR3 DNA is held: 48 bases, read in frame from base 1. CDR1 and CDR2 were assigned from the germline V gene (reference sequence) as LNHDA and SQIVND. V and J lose 1 base and 1 base, and a span of 13 bases separates them. Findings and caveats that apply to the study as a whole: Clinical and demographic metadata were provided uncurated, with the amount varying by source and participant.

The sequenced sample consisted of peripheral blood. The chain joins TRBV19 to TRBJ1-1, with a weak D call of TRBD1 (5 bases match). The origin of this receptor is a man between 45 and 60 years old with COVID-19, enrolled during active disease. The CDR3 reads as follows: CASSIGGDPWNTEAFF. The sequence in DNA is TGTGCCAGTAGTATAGGGGGCGACCCCTGGAACACTGAAGCTTTCTTT.